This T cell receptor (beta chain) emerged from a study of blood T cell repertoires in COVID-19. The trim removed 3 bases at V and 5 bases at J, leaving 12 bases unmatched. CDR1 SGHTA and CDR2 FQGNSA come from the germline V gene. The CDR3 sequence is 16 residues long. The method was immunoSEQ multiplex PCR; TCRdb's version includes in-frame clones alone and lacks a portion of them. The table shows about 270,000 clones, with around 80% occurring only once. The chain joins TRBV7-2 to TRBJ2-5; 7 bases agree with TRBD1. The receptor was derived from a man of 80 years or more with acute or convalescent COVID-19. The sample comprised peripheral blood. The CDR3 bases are TGTGCCAGCAGCTTGACAGGGACGAGCGCCCGGGAGACCCAGTACTTC. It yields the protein CASSLTGTSARETQYF.